This TCR beta chain was sequenced for a study of identifying expanded T cells in peripheral blood. TCRdb keeps only in-frame clones here, not all; method: immunoSEQ multiplex PCR. The repertoire has over 90,000 clones, roughly 88% of them found once; the top ten carry over 12%. The CDR3 covers 15 residues. CDR1 is MGHRA, CDR2 YSYEKL, per germline. V lost 1 base and J lost 5, with 11 bases in between. The chain has TRBV4-1 and TRBJ2-2; no clear D gene. Specimen: blood. The sequence came from a person between 18 and 75 years old in good health. CDR3 sequence reads: CASSQGSQATGELFF. The CDR3 DNA reads TGCGCCAGCAGCCAAGGATCCCAGGCGACCGGGGAGCTGTTTTTT.